This TCR beta chain derives from a study of cytomegalovirus exposure and HLA in healthy donors. Germline values: CDR1 GTSNPN, CDR2 SVGIG (reference sequence). The J segment lost 0 bases and the V segment lost 3 bases, leaving 20 bases of the junction unmatched. The CDR3 is made up of 19 amino acids. This clone was recorded only once. What it binds is unknown. The primer mix had 60 Vbeta and 13 Jbeta primers. This table comes from immunoSEQ multiplex PCR, and its TCRdb copy is limited to in-frame clones, with some not included. Of 210,000 or so clones in the sample, around 89% were seen once. Points from the study as a whole: Several top significant clusters appeared, in a later analysis, to be linked to common viral pathogens. There were fewer than 200 TCR beta chains listed as cytomegalovirus-associated. As a later analysis showed, a missense DCLRE1C variant was linked to trimming of TCR beta V- and J-genes.

Sequencing input: PBMCs. The origin of this receptor is a young woman in good health and CMV-seronegative. The rearrangement uses TRBV30 and TRBJ2-7; 7 bases are shared with TRBD2. The CDR3 DNA is TGTGCCTGGAGCGGGGGGAAGCTTGGGTCTAGCCCGAGCTCCTACGAGCAGTACTTC. It is translated as CAWSGGKLGSSPSSYEQYF.